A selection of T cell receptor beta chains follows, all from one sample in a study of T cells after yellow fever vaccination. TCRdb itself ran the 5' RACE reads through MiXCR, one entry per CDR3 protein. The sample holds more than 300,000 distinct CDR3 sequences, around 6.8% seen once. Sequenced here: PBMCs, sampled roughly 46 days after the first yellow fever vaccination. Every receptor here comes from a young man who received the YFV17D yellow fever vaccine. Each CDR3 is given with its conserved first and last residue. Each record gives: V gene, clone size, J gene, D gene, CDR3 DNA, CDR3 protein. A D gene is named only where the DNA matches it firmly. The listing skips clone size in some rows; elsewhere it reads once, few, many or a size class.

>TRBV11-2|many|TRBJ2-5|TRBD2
TGTGCCAGCAGCTTCAAATGGCTAGCGGGGGGGCTGTCAGAAGAGACCCAGTACTTC
CASSFKWLAGGLSEETQYF
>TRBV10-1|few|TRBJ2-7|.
TGCGCCAGCAGGAGCGGGACAGGCGAGCAGTACTTC
CASRSGTGEQYF
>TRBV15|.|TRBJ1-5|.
TGTGCCACCAGCAGAGGAAAGAGGCTCGATCAGCCCCAGCATTTT
CATSRGKRLDQPQHF
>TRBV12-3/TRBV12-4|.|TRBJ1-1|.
TGTGCCAGCAGTCCACGTTGGGGACTGAACACTGAAGCTTTCTTT
CASSPRWGLNTEAFF
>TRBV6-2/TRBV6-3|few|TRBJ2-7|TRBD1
TGTGCCAGCAGTTACTACAGACCCAGACAGGGGGGCTCCTACGAGCAGTACTTC
CASSYYRPRQGGSYEQYF
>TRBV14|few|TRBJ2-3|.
TGTGCCAGCACCAGGGATTCTAGCACAGATACGCAGTATTTT
CASTRDSSTDTQYF
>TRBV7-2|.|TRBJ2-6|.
TGTGCCAGCAGCGCGACAGTCTCTGGGGCCAACGTCCTGACTTTC
CASSATVSGANVLTF
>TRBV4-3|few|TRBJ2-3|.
TGCGCCAGCAGCCAACAAGTGATTGCACAGGGATTGGCAGATACGCAGTATTTT
CASSQQVIAQGLADTQYF
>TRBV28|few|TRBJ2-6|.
TGTGCCAGCAGTGCCACAGGTACTGGGGCCAACGTCCTGACTTTC
CASSATGTGANVLTF
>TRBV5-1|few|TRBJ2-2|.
TGCGCCAGCAGCCGGGTCTCGGGCACCGGGGAGCTGTTTTTT
CASSRVSGTGELFF
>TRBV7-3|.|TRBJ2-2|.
TGTGCCAGCAGCCCCCCCCCCGGGACGCTTGCGAACACCGGGGAGCTGTTTTTT
CASSPPPGTLANTGELFF
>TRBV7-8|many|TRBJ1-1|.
TGTGCCAGCAGCCAATCCTCGGGACACAACACTGAAGCTTTCTTT
CASSQSSGHNTEAFF
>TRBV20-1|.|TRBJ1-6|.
TGCAGTGCTGCCACTGTGGAAAGCTCCTATAATTCACCCCTCCACTTT
CSAATVESSYNSPLHF
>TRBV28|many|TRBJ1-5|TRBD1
TGCGCTACAGGGGGCGCGGGTCAGCCCCAGCATTTT
CATGGAGQPQHF
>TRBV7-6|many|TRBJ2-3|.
TGTGCCAGCAGCTTAGTGGCTCACACAGATACGCAGTATTTT
CASSLVAHTDTQYF
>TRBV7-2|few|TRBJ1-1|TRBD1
TGTGCCAGCAGCGCCAGACAGGGGTACACTGAAGCTTTCTTT
CASSARQGYTEAFF
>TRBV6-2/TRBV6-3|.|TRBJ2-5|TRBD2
TGTGCCAGCAGTCAAACTCCGAATAGCGGGGGGGGGACCCAGTACTTC
CASSQTPNSGGGTQYF